Described below is a single TCR beta chain sequence and its context. This entry belongs to a study of blood T cell repertoires in COVID-19. Turning to the study itself: Acute and convalescent COVID-19 specimens originated in the United States, Italy and Spain. PBMCs, B-cell-depleted T cells, or T cells were the source of the cDNA or gDNA that made up the material.

The V and J ends lost 3 bases and 6 bases respectively, with 20 bases between them. CDR1 is KGHSH, CDR2 LQKENI, per germline. The CDR3 has 16 amino acids. In the original workflow: Quantification of nucleated cells was approximated via reference gene primer amplification. TCRdb's copy holds only in-frame clones and misses some; the assay was immunoSEQ multiplex PCR. V, J and clone size reflect that table, while D and trimming were determined from the DNA. This table has around 110,000 clones, less than 90% appearing once. This TCR came from a man in his thirties or forties with acute or convalescent COVID-19. The chain recombines TRBV18 with TRBJ1-2; D is unclear. Sequencing was done on a sample of peripheral blood. The CDR3 region has the DNA TGTGCCAGCTCACCGTCCTCTCCGGGAGAAATGCATGGCTACACCTTC. Amino acids: CASSPSSPGEMHGYTF.